This TCR beta chain was captured in a study of chemoradiotherapy in HPV16-positive cancers. CDR1 SGHNT and CDR2 YENEEA come from the germline V gene. V shed 3 bases and J shed 5 bases, with 15 bases lying between them. CDR3 length: 15 residues. Profiling relied on immunoSEQ multiplex PCR, and the TCRdb table lists in-frame clones only, not all of them. The sample has approximately 11,000 clones; 70% to 85% are singletons. The V gene is TRBV11-3, the J gene TRBJ2-3, with a tentative D call TRBD1 (6 bases). Sampling was performed from a patient who underwent chemoradiotherapy. This receptor was obtained from a human donor with HPV-associated anogenital cancer. CDR3 sequence reads: CASSLGARGIDTQYF. Here the CDR3 DNA reads TGTGCCAGCAGCTTGGGGGCGAGAGGGATAGATACGCAGTATTTT.